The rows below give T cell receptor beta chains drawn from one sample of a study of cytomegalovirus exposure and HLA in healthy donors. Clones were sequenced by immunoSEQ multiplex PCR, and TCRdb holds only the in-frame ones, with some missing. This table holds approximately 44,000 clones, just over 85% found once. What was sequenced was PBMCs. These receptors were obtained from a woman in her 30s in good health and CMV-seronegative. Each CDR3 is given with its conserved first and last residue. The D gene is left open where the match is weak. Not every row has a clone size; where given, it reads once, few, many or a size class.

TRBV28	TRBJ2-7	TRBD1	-	CASSLVETGRSEQYF	TGTGCCAGCAGTTTAGTAGAGACAGGGAGATCCGAGCAGTACTTC
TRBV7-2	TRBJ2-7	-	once	CASSRVPYPLYEQYF	TGTGCCAGCAGCCGGGTGCCCTACCCGTTGTACGAGCAGTACTTC
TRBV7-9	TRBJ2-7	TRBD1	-	CASSSRQGVPSQVYEQYF	TGTGCCAGCAGCTCGCGACAGGGGGTTCCTTCACAGGTCTACGAGCAGTACTTC
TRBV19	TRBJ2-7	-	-	CASSRDNTYEQYF	TGTGCCAGTAGCCGGGACAACACCTACGAGCAGTACTTC
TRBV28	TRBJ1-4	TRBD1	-	CASSLGTVFNEKLFF	TGTGCCAGCAGTCTAGGGACAGTGTTTAATGAAAAACTGTTTTTT
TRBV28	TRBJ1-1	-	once	CASSPSLTEAFF	TGTGCCAGCAGCCCGAGCTTGACTGAAGCTTTCTTT
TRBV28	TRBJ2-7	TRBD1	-	CASRSRPRDSHYEQYF	TGTGCCAGCAGGTCCAGACCCCGGGACAGCCACTACGAGCAGTACTTC
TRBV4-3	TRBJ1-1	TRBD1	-	CASSQDSQGDTEAFF	TGCGCCAGCAGCCAAGATTCTCAGGGGGACACTGAAGCTTTCTTT
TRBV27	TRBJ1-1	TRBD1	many	CASTATGQGNTEAFF	TGTGCCAGCACAGCAACGGGACAGGGGAACACTGAAGCTTTCTTT
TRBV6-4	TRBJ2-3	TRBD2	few	CASSDRGGTDTQYF	TGTGCCAGCAGTGACCGGGGGGGAACAGATACGCAGTATTTT
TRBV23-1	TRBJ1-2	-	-	CASSQSAGLCTDYGYTF	TGCGCCAGCAGTCAATCGGCGGGTTTATGTACAGACTATGGCTACACCTTC
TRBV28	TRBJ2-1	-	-	CASSYSGYNEQFF	TGTGCCAGCAGTTACTCGGGCTACAATGAGCAGTTCTTC
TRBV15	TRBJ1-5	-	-	CATRPSGKVDKQPQHF	TGTGCCACCCGACCTAGCGGGAAGGTGGATAAGCAGCCCCAGCATTTT
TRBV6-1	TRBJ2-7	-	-	CASSEYGGRDEQYF	TGTGCCAGCAGTGAATATGGGGGCCGCGACGAGCAGTACTTC
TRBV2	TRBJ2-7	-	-	CASIQAYEQYF	TGTGCCAGCATACAGGCGTACGAGCAGTACTTC
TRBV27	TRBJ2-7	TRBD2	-	CASSGGLDTYEQYF	TGTGCCAGCAGTGGGGGACTAGATACGTACGAGCAGTACTTC
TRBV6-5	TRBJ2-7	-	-	CASSYRQSYEQYF	TGTGCCAGCAGTTACCGACAGTCCTACGAGCAGTACTTC
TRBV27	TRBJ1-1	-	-	CASSLRRADTEAFF	TGTGCCAGCAGTTTACGGAGGGCGGACACTGAAGCTTTCTTT
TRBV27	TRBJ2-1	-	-	CASSFDLARRGEQFF	TGTGCCAGCAGTTTTGATCTTGCCCGGAGGGGTGAGCAGTTCTTC
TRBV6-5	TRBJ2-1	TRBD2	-	CASYQGLAGGEQFF	TGTGCCAGTTATCAGGGACTAGCGGGAGGTGAGCAGTTCTTC
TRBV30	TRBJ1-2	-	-	CAWSVQGYGYTF	TGTGCCTGGAGTGTTCAGGGCTATGGCTACACCTTC
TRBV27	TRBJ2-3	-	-	CASRPAGRGTDTQYF	TGTGCCAGCAGACCCGCGGGGCGGGGCACAGATACGCAGTATTTT
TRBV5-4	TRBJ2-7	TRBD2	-	CASSLTSGSPSYEQYF	TGTGCCAGCAGCCTGACTAGCGGGAGCCCATCCTACGAGCAGTACTTC
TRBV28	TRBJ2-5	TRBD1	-	CASSGTGRETQYF	TGTGCCAGCAGTGGGACAGGCCGGGAGACCCAGTACTTC
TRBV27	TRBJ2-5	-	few	CASSLGLYAGETQYF	TGTGCCAGCAGTTTGGGATTATACGCGGGAGAGACCCAGTACTTC
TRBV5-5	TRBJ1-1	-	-	CASSLGGHLNTEAFF	TGTGCCAGCAGCCTGGGGGGACATTTGAACACTGAAGCTTTCTTT
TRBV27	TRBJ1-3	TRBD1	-	CASRRLTGAGNTIYF	TGTGCCAGCAGGCGACTTACAGGGGCTGGAAACACCATATATTTT
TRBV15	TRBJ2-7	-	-	CATSSHPGTGAYEQYF	TGTGCCACCAGCAGCCACCCCGGGACGGGGGCCTACGAGCAGTACTTC
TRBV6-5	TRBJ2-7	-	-	CASSYSGGETYEQYF	TGTGCCAGCAGTTACTCCGGGGGTGAGACCTACGAGCAGTACTTC
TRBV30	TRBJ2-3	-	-	CAWIRQYTDTQYF	TGTGCCTGGATACGCCAGTACACAGATACGCAGTATTTT
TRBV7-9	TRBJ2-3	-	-	CASSQLGVRGTDTQYF	TGTGCCAGCAGCCAGTTGGGGGTACGGGGGACAGATACGCAGTATTTT
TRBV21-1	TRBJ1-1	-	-	CASSKEGRENTEAFF	TGTGCCAGCAGCAAAGAGGGCAGGGAGAACACTGAAGCTTTCTTT
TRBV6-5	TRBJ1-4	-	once	CASKNPYSWKLFF	TGTGCCAGCAAAAACCCCTATTCGTGGAAACTGTTTTTT
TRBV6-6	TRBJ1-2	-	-	CASTTSIYGYTF	TGTGCCAGTACCACCTCTATCTATGGCTACACCTTC
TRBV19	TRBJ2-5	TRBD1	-	CASSMNRGQETQYF	TGTGCCAGTAGTATGAACAGGGGCCAAGAGACCCAGTACTTC
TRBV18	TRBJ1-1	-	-	CASSPATAGKGTEAFF	TGTGCCAGCTCCCCGGCGACCGCAGGGAAGGGGACTGAAGCTTTCTTT
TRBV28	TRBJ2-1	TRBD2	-	CASILAGGFEQFF	TGTGCCAGCATACTAGCGGGAGGATTTGAGCAGTTCTTC
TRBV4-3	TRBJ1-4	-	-	CASSQAERHYNEKLFF	TGCGCCAGCAGCCAAGCGGAACGACATTATAACGAAAAACTGTTTTTT
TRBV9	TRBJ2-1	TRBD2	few	CASSARTSGRSEQFF	TGTGCCAGCAGCGCCCGGACTAGCGGGAGGAGTGAGCAGTTCTTC
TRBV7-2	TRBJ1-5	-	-	CASSLATGGNSNQPQHF	TGTGCCAGCAGCTTAGCTACGGGGGGGAATAGCAATCAGCCCCAGCATTTT
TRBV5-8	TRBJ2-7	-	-	CASSPPTGSYEQYF	TGTGCCAGCAGCCCACCGACAGGCTCCTACGAGCAGTACTTC
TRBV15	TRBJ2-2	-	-	CATRRRAGPNTGELFF	TGTGCCACCAGACGCCGGGCGGGCCCGAACACCGGGGAGCTGTTTTTT
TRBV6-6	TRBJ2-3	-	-	CASSSRDTSTDTQYF	TGTGCCAGCAGTTCACGGGACACGAGCACAGATACGCAGTATTTT
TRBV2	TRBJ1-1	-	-	CASSGQPNTEAFF	TGTGCCAGCAGTGGACAGCCGAACACTGAAGCTTTCTTT
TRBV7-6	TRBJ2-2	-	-	CASTVRGPNTGELFF	TGTGCCAGCACCGTCAGGGGACCCAACACCGGGGAGCTGTTTTTT
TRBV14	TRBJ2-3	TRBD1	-	CASSHWTGSTDTQYF	TGTGCCAGCAGCCATTGGACAGGAAGCACAGATACGCAGTATTTT
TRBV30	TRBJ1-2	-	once	CALKGEVGNYGYTF	TGTGCCTTAAAAGGGGAGGTCGGTAACTATGGCTACACCTTC
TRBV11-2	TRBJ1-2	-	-	CASSLYQGWGGYTF	TGTGCCAGCAGCTTATATCAGGGGTGGGGTGGCTACACCTTC
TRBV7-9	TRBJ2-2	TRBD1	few	CASSSSTGGYGELFF	TGTGCCAGCAGCTCTAGTACAGGGGGCTACGGGGAGCTGTTTTTT
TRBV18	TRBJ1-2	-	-	CASSPVPGGEHYGYTF	TGTGCCAGCTCACCAGTTCCCGGCGGAGAACACTATGGCTACACCTTC
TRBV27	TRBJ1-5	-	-	CASSLSGDRNQPQHF	TGTGCCAGCAGTTTATCTGGAGACAGAAATCAGCCCCAGCATTTT
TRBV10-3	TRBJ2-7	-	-	CAISGASAYEQYF	TGTGCCATCAGTGGGGCTAGCGCCTACGAGCAGTACTTC
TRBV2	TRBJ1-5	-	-	CASSGDISNQPQHF	TGTGCCAGCAGTGGGGACATTAGCAATCAGCCCCAGCATTTT
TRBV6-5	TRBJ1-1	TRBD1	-	CASSYYGQGAEAFF	TGTGCCAGCAGTTACTACGGACAGGGCGCTGAAGCTTTCTTT
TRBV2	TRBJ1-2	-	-	CASSEEQGLGYTF	TGTGCCAGCAGTGAAGAACAGGGTCTTGGCTACACCTTC